This is a list of T cell receptor beta chains from one sample in a study of blood T cell repertoires in COVID-19. Data came from immunoSEQ multiplex PCR; TCRdb stores just in-frame clones and leaves some out. Counted here are 26,000 or so clones, around 61% occurring once; the ten biggest clones make up about 7.1%. Specimen: peripheral blood. The origin of the receptors is a man aged 55 to 70 with active or convalescent COVID-19. The conserved cysteine and the conserved F or W are not part of the CDR3 here. A row's size may be missing; if present it is once, few, many or a size class.

abundance	v_gene	CDR3aa
once	TRBV19	ASSIGNRGYGTEAF
.	TRBV14	ASSHQQGNFRNTIY
.	TRBV27	ASRQGFDSGNTIY
.	TRBV9	ASSVAGESSYEQY
.	TRBV7-8	ASSLRPGVHNEQF
.	TRBV6-5	ASSITTAFEAF
.	TRBV19	ASSISTGRTNYGYT
.	TRBV18	ASSPPRGQGTEAF
.	TRBV5-6	ASSLVGRRETSGANVLT
few	TRBV4-1	ASSLRDRVISLGYT
few	TRBV2	ASRRDGGSSYNSPLH
.	TRBV11-3	ASSLKSGTTTTQY
.	TRBV27	ASSRLRGGTDTQY
.	TRBV2	ASRTDRGHQPQH
.	TRBV7-7	ASSRDFSSSYNEQF
.	TRBV15	ATSPHDRVDTIY
few	TRBV2	ASKSGQLRGEAF
.	TRBV4-1	ASSQGPYEQY
.	TRBV19	ASSIGPRYTGELF
.	TRBV30	AWIRGQGGGYT
.	TRBV15	ATSRGQTGGYDGYT
.	TRBV9	ASSVQDSTADTQY
.	TRBV28	ASSLRGRVSYGYT
.	TRBV28	ASRAGRGHGETQY
.	TRBV6-1	ASSEGGLAVISSYNEQF
.	TRBV20-1	SSGTYNEQF
.	TRBV4-1	ASSQQGENLAMGIYGYT
few	TRBV10-3	AISGRVGANVLT
.	TRBV6-5	ASRRTGQGYGYT
medium-sized	TRBV11-2	ASSPRGGGRGGEQF
few	TRBV25-1	ARWRIIILGSPLH
.	TRBV4-2	ASSQERGNTIY
.	TRBV15	ATSRETRGKGTEAF
.	TRBV6-6	ASRSGQGIGRYT
.	TRBV4-1	ASSQGLVNTEAF
.	TRBV5-5	ASQILNTEAF
.	TRBV9	ASSPGRGRNTDTQY
.	TRBV5-4	ASRLGGSGTDTQY
.	TRBV7-2	ASSFRADPLYGYT
.	TRBV5-1	ASSHGTAQETQY
.	TRBV6-1	ASSEGENSYNSPLH
.	TRBV5-6	ASSSAGTSGGASANEQF
.	TRBV9	ASSVEDRGADTEAF
.	TRBV18	ASSQNSRGGGNTIY
.	TRBV27	ASSLLAPGGGSYQPQH
.	TRBV4-1	ASSQDRSDHGYT
medium-sized	TRBV7-9	ASSPGTGGASYGYT
.	TRBV4-1	ASSQDRRSSYEQY
.	TRBV7-8	ASSPVLSSGNTIY
.	TRBV7-3	ASSLTMGRTGANVLT
.	TRBV5-1	ASSSTSGSLTDTQY
.	TRBV7-3	ASSLTSGAGTDTQY
.	TRBV5-1	ASSLEGQGIGYT
few	TRBV9	ASSGDRGPYGYT
.	TRBV5-8	ASSFHETQY
.	TRBV5-1	ASSLGYDRGKTQY
medium-sized	TRBV27	ASSFRASGSGAGELF